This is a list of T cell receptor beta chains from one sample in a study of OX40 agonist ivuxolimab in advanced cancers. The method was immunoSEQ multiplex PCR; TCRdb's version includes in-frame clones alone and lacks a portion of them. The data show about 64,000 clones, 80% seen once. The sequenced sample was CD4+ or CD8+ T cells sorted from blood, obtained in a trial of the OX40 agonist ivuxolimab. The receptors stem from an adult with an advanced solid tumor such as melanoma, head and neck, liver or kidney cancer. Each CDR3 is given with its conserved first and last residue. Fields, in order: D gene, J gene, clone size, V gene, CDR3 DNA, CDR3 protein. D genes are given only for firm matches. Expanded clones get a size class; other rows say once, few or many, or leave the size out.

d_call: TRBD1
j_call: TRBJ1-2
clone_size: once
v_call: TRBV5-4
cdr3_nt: TGTGCCAGCAGCTTGACAGGGGGCGAAGACGGCTACACCTTC
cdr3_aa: CASSLTGGEDGYTF

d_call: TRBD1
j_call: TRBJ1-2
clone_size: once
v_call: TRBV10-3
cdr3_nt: TGTGCCATGCGACAGGGAACCGTCGAAGGCTACACCTTC
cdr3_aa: CAMRQGTVEGYTF

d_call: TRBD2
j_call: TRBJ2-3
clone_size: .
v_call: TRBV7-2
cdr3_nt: TGTGCCAGCAGCCTCGGACTAGCGGCAGATACGCAGTATTTT
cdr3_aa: CASSLGLAADTQYF

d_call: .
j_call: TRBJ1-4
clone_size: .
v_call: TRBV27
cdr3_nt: TGTGCCAGCAGTTTTCAGGGAGTGGGTAATGAAAAACTGTTTTTT
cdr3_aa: CASSFQGVGNEKLFF

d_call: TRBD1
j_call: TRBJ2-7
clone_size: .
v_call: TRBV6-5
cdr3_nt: TGTGCCAGCAGTGGCGACAGGGGTGGCGAGCAGTACTTC
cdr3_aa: CASSGDRGGEQYF

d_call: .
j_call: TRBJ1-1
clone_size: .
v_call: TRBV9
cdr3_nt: TGTGCCAGCAGCGTCCGAGTTTCGAACACTGAAGCTTTCTTT
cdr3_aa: CASSVRVSNTEAFF

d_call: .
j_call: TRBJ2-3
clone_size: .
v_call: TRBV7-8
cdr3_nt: TGTGCCAGCAGCTTAGCACGGCAGGGATTTGTCGCGGGGAAGGATGCAGATACGCAGTATTTT
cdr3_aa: CASSLARQGFVAGKDADTQYF

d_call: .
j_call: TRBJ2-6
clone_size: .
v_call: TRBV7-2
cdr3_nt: TGTGCCGAAAGATCTGGGGCCAACGTCCTGACTTTC
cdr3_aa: CAERSGANVLTF

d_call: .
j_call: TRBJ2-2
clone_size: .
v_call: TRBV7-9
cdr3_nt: TGTGCCAGCAGCTCCCTGAAAAACACCGGGGAGCTGTTTTTT
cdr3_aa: CASSSLKNTGELFF

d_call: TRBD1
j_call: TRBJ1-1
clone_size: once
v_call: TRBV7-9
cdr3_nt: TGTGCCAGCAGCTACGGGACAGGGTGGAACACTGAAGCTTTCTTT
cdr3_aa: CASSYGTGWNTEAFF

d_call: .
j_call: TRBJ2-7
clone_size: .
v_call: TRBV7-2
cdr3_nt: TGTGCCAGTCGGGGGCCGACCTACGAGCAGTACTTC
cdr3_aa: CASRGPTYEQYF

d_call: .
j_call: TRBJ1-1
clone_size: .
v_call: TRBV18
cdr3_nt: TGTGCCAGCTCACCGACGGCCGCAGCCGAAGCTTTCTTT
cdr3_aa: CASSPTAAAEAFF

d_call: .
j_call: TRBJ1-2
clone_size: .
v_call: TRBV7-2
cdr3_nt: TGTGCCAGCAGCTCATCGACGGGGGGATACACCTTC
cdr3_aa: CASSSSTGGYTF

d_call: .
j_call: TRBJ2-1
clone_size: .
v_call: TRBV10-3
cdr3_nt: TGTGCCATCAGTGATTTGGGACTGACCTCAGATGAGCAGTTCTTC
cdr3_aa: CAISDLGLTSDEQFF

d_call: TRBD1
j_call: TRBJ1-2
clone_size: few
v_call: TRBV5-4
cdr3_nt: TGTGCCAGCAGCCAGCGAAGCGGGACAGGGGTTGGCTACACCTTC
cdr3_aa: CASSQRSGTGVGYTF

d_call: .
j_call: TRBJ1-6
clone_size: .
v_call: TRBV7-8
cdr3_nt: TGTGCCAGCAGCTATGGCGGGCATAATAATTCACCCCTCCACTTT
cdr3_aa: CASSYGGHNNSPLHF

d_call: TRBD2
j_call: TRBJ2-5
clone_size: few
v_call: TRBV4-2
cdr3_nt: TGTGCCAGTAAGCCCCATGGGACTAGCGGGGTCGAGACCCAGTACTTC
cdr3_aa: CASKPHGTSGVETQYF

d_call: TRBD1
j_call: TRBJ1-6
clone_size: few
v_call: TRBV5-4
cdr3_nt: TGTGCCAGTAAAAATGGGACAGTCTATAATTCACCCCTCCACTTT
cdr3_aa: CASKNGTVYNSPLHF

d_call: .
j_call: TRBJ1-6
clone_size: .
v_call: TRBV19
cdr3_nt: TGTGCCAGTACGACGGGGCGGTCTAATTCACCCCTCCACTTT
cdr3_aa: CASTTGRSNSPLHF

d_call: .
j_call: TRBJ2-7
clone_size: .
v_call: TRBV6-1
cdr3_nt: TGTGCCAGCAGGGAAGGACGCGAATACGAGCAGTACTTC
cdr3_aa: CASREGREYEQYF

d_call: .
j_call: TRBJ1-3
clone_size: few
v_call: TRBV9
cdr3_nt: TGTGCCAGCGCCCCAGGCCCGCAGACCACCATATATTTT
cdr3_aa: CASAPGPQTTIYF

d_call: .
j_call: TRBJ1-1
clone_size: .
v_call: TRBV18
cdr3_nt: TGTGCCAGCTCCGGGACAAACACTGAAGCTTTCTTT
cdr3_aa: CASSGTNTEAFF

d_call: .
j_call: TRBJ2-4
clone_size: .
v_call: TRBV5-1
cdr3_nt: TGCGCCAGCAGCTTGGATCCGGATCCCAAAAACATTCAGTACTTC
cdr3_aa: CASSLDPDPKNIQYF

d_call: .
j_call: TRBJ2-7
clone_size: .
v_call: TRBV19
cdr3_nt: TGTGCCAGTAGTATAAAGGGCTCCTACGAGCAGTACTTC
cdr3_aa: CASSIKGSYEQYF

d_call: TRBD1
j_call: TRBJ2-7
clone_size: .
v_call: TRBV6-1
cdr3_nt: TGTGCCAGCAGTGAAAGCTGGACAGGGTACAACGAGCAGTACTTC
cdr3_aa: CASSESWTGYNEQYF

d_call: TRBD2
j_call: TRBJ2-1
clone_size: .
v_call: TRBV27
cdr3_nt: TGTGCCAGCAGTTTATCGCCACTAGCGGGGGGTCACAATGAGCAGTTCTTC
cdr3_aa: CASSLSPLAGGHNEQFF

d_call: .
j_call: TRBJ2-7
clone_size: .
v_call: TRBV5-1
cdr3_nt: TGCGCCAGCAGCTTGGAACATACCGAGCAGTACTTC
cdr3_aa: CASSLEHTEQYF

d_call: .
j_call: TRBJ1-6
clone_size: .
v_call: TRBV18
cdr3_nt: TGTGCCAGCTCACCAGAAATGATGGGTAGAGCTTCACCCCTCCACTTT
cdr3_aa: CASSPEMMGRASPLHF

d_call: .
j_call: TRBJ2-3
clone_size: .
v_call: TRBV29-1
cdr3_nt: TGCAGCGTACGCATCGGAGATACGCAGTATTTT
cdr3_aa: CSVRIGDTQYF

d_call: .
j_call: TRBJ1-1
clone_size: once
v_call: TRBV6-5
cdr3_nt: TGTGCCAGCAGTCTCAGGGGCGTGAACACTGAAGCTTTCTTT
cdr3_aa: CASSLRGVNTEAFF

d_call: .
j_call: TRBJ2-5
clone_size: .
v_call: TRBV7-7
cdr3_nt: TGTGCTAGCAGCTTAGGGGCTGGGGAGACCCAGTACTTC
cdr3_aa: CASSLGAGETQYF

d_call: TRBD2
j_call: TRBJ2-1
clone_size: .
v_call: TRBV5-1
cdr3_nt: TGCGCCAGCAAGACTAGCGGGGGACACAATGAGCAGTTCTTC
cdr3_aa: CASKTSGGHNEQFF

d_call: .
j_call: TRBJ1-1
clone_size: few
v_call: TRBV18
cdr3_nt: TGTGCCAGCTCACCCGAGGGGGGGCAAGTTGAAGCTTTCTTT
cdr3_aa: CASSPEGGQVEAFF

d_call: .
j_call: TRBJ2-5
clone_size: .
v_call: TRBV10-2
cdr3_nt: TGCGCCAGCAGCCCCGGGGCTGAGACCCAGTACTTC
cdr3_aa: CASSPGAETQYF

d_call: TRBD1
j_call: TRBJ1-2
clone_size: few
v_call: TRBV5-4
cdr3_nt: TGTGCCAGCAGCGGACAGGTCGGATATAACTATGGCTACACCTTC
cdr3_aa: CASSGQVGYNYGYTF

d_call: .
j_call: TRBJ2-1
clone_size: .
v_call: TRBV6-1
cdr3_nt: TGTGCCAGCAGTGTACTCCGGGACGCTGCTACGTTCTTC
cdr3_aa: CASSVLRDAATFF

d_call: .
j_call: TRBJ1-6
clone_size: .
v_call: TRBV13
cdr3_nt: TGTGCCAGCAGCTTAGGAGGACTGAGCAGGAATTCACCCCTCCACTTT
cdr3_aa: CASSLGGLSRNSPLHF

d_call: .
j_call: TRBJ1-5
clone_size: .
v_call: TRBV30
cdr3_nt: TGTGCCTGGAAAACCTTAGGTGACAATCAGCCCCAGCATTTT
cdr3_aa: CAWKTLGDNQPQHF

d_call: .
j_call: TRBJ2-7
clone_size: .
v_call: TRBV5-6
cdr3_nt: TGTGCCAGCAGCTTGGGGGGGCCAACCTACGAGCAGTACTTC
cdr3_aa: CASSLGGPTYEQYF

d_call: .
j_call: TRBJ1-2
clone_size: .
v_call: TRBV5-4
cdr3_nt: TGTGCCAGCAGCTTCGGGCAGAACTATGGCTACACCTTC
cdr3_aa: CASSFGQNYGYTF

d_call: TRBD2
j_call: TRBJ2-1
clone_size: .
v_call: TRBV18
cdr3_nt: TGTGCCAGCTCACCGGGACTAGCGGGGGGTTATGAGCAGTTCTTC
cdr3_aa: CASSPGLAGGYEQFF

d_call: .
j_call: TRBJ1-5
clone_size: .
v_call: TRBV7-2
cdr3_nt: TGTGCCAGCAGCTTAGACAGGGCGCCAAATCAGCCCCAGCATTTT
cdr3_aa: CASSLDRAPNQPQHF

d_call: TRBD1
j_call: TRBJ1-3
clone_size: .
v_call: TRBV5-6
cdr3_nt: TGTGCCAGCAGCGACACCGGACAGGCGGGCGGAAACACCATATATTTT
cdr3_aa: CASSDTGQAGGNTIYF

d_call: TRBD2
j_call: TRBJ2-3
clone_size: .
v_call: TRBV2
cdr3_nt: TGTGCCAGCAAAGTCTTCCTAGCGGGGGGGACCAGAATCACAGATACGCAGTATTTT
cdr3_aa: CASKVFLAGGTRITDTQYF

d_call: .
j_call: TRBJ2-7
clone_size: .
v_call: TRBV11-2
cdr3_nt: TGTGCCAGCAGCTTAATCTCCAGTAGGTCCTACGAGCAGTACTTC
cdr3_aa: CASSLISSRSYEQYF

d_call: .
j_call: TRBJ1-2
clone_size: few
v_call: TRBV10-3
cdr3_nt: TGTGCCATCAGGGCGGGGGGCGCCGAAGGCTACACCTTC
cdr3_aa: CAIRAGGAEGYTF

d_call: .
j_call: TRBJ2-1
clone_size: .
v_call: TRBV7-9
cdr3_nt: TGTGCCCTGGGCGAATACAATGAGCAGTTCTTC
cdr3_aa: CALGEYNEQFF

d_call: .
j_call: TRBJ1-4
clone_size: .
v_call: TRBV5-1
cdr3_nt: TGCGCCAGCAGCTCACACTGGGAAACTAATGAAAAACTGTTTTTT
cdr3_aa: CASSSHWETNEKLFF

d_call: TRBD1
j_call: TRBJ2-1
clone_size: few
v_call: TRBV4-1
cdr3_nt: TGCGCCAGCAGCCAAGGACAGGGAAAATACAATGAGCAGTTCTTC
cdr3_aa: CASSQGQGKYNEQFF

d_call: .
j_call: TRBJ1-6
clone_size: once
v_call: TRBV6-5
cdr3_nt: TGTGCCAGCAGTGCAGGGGTGGTGTCCCTCCACTTT
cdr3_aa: CASSAGVVSLHF

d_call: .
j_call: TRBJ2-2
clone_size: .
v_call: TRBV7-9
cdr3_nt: TGTGCCAGCAGCTTAAGCTCGGGGGTAAACACCGGGGAGCTGTTTTTT
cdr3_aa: CASSLSSGVNTGELFF

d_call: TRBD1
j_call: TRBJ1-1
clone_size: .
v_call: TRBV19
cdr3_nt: TGTGCCAGTAGGCTTCAACAGGGGGCGGCCACTGAAGCTTTCTTT
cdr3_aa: CASRLQQGAATEAFF

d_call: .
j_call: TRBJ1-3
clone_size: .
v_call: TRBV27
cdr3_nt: TGTGCCAGCGGCTGGGGGGACACTTCAGGAAACACCATATATTTT
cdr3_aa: CASGWGDTSGNTIYF